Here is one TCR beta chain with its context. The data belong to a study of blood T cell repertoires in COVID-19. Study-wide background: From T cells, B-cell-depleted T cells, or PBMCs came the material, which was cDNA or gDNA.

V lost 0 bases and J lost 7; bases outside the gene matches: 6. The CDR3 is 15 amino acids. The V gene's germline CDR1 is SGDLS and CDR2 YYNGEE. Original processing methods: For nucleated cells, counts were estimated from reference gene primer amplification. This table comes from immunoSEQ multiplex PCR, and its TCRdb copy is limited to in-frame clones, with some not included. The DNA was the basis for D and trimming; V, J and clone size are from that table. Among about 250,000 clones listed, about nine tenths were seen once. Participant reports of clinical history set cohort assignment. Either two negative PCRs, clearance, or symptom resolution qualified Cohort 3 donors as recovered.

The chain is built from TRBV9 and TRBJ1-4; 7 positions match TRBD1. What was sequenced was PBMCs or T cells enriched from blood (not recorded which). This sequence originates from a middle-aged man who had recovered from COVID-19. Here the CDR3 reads CASSVGQGVVEKLFF. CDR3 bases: TGTGCCAGCAGCGTAGGCCAGGGGGTGGTTGAAAAACTGTTTTTT.